The following is a TCR beta chain sequence with its context. The data were taken from a study of cytomegalovirus exposure and HLA in healthy donors. This PCR relied on a set of 60 Vbeta primers and 13 Jbeta primers. The assay was immunoSEQ multiplex PCR, and TCRdb's table has in-frame clones only and misses some. The table lists about 170,000 clones, around 83% of them singletons, with roughly 2.2% in the top ten. The CDR3 spans 15 residues. Germline V lookup: CDR1 MNHEY, CDR2 SVGAGI. The J segment lost 8 bases and the V segment lost 5 bases, leaving 9 bases of the junction unmatched. The material sequenced was PBMCs. This chain joins TRBV6-5 and TRBJ1-2, with 12 bases matching TRBD1. The sequence was collected from a young man in good health and CMV-seropositive. The CDR3 here is CASSKTGQGAQGYTF. DNA of the CDR3: TGTGCCAGCAGTAAGACGGGACAGGGGGCGCAAGGCTACACCTTC.